This is a list of T cell receptor beta chains from one sample in a study of CD8+ T cells in alopecia areata. TCRdb keeps only in-frame clones here, not all; method: immunoSEQ multiplex PCR. This sample yields 100,000 to 150,000 clones, of which approximately 60% are seen a single time; around 5.4% belongs to the top ten. The material sequenced was CD4+ T cells sorted from blood, taken at week 4, from a patient treated with tofacitinib. The receptors stem from a human donor with alopecia areata. Each CDR3 is given with its conserved first and last residue. Fields, in order: D gene, clone size, J gene, V gene, CDR3 DNA, CDR3 protein. D genes are given only for firm matches. Size tells how often a clone was seen (once, few, many) or the class of an expanded clone, and some rows leave it out.

. . TRBJ2-2 TRBV7-3 TGTGCCAGCAGTGGGGTTATGACCGGGGAGCTGTTTTTT CASSGVMTGELFF
TRBD2 few TRBJ2-1 TRBV6-6 TGTGCCAGCAGGAAAAGCGGGGGTCCCTACAATGAGCAGTTCTTC CASRKSGGPYNEQFF
. few TRBJ2-1 TRBV30 TGTGCCGGGGATAGAAGGGGGGACAATGAGCAGTTCTTC CAGDRRGDNEQFF
. once TRBJ2-6 TRBV7-2 TGTGCCAGCAACATGAAGGGACGGTCCTCTGGGGCCAACGTCCTGACTTTC CASNMKGRSSGANVLTF
. . TRBJ2-5 TRBV10-3 TGTGCCATCAGTGAGTCTACGGGTCAGCAAGAGACCCAGTACTTC CAISESTGQQETQYF
. . TRBJ2-1 TRBV7-2 TGTGCCAGCAGCCAAATACTAGCTTCCAATGAGCAGTTCTTC CASSQILASNEQFF
TRBD2 . TRBJ2-5 TRBV7-2 TGTGCCAGCAGCTTCCTAGCGGGAGGAGAGACCCAGTACTTC CASSFLAGGETQYF
. . TRBJ2-1 TRBV30 TGTGCCTGGAGTGTGTCACTCACCCTCTACAATGAGCAGTTCTTC CAWSVSLTLYNEQFF
. . TRBJ2-5 TRBV7-2 TGTGCCAGCAGCCCCCCCGGGGCCAGCTGGGAGACCCAGTACTTC CASSPPGASWETQYF
. . TRBJ1-2 TRBV19 TGTGCCAGTAGTACTCGGACAGAGAACTATGGCTACACCTTC CASSTRTENYGYTF
. . TRBJ2-7 TRBV29-1 TGCAGCGTTGCGGTCAGCCAAGGAGGGGAGCAGTACTTC CSVAVSQGGEQYF
TRBD1 . TRBJ1-1 TRBV25-1 TGTGCCAGCAGTAAGGGGGCTAACACTGAAGCTTTCTTT CASSKGANTEAFF
. . TRBJ1-2 TRBV29-1 TGCAGCTTCCCGGACAGATCTGGCTACACCTTC CSFPDRSGYTF
TRBD1 few TRBJ2-5 TRBV5-4 TGTGCCAGCAGCCGGTTACAGGGGGATAAAGGTGTGGAGACCCAGTACTTC CASSRLQGDKGVETQYF
TRBD2 . TRBJ2-2 TRBV7-7 TGTGCCAGCAGCTTTAGCGGGACCAACACCGGGGAGCTGTTTTTT CASSFSGTNTGELFF
. . TRBJ1-4 TRBV6-5 TGTGCCAGCCGGGACACCAATGAAAAACTGTTTTTT CASRDTNEKLFF
TRBD1 . TRBJ2-5 TRBV15 TGTGCCACCAGCAGAGACTCAGGGGGTCAAGAGACCCAGTACTTC CATSRDSGGQETQYF
. . TRBJ1-4 TRBV29-1 TGCAGCGCCACACCGGGATTCGGTAATGAAAAACTGTTTTTT CSATPGFGNEKLFF
. . TRBJ2-3 TRBV6-6 TGTGCCAGCAGCTCACCCGGGACACCTAGCACAGATACGCAGTATTTT CASSSPGTPSTDTQYF
. . TRBJ2-3 TRBV4-1 TGCGCCAGCAGCCAAGGCTTAGCGGCAAGTACGCAGTATTTT CASSQGLAASTQYF
. . TRBJ2-7 TRBV7-8 TGTGCCAGCAGCTTTCCCGGATCTAACGAGCAGTACTTC CASSFPGSNEQYF
. . TRBJ2-1 TRBV7-2 TGTGCCAGCAGCTCGAACACCGCAATACTAGCATACAATGAGCAGTTCTTC CASSSNTAILAYNEQFF
. . TRBJ2-5 TRBV30 TGTGCCTGGAGCGGGTTTACAGAGACCCAGTACTTC CAWSGFTETQYF
. . TRBJ2-5 TRBV5-4 TGTGCCAGCAGCTTGGAGGGGCCGAGGGAGACCCAGTACTTC CASSLEGPRETQYF
. . TRBJ2-5 TRBV27 TGTGCCAGCAGGGGAAGATCCTTCGGCAGGACCCAGTACTTC CASRGRSFGRTQYF
TRBD1 once TRBJ1-5 TRBV6-5 TGTGCCAGCAGGACAGGGACCGGGGGCAATCAGCCCCAGCATTTT CASRTGTGGNQPQHF
. . TRBJ1-2 TRBV29-1 TGCAGCGTCCAGACGGACTATGGCTACACCTTC CSVQTDYGYTF
. few TRBJ2-1 TRBV18 TGTGCCAGCTCCTCGGACAGAGACAATGAGCAGTTCTTC CASSSDRDNEQFF
. . TRBJ1-6 TRBV30 TGTGCCTGGAGTGTACCCCCTTATAATTCACCCCTCCACTTT CAWSVPPYNSPLHF
TRBD1 . TRBJ2-7 TRBV18 TGTGCCAGCTCACGGGACAGATCCTACGAGCAGTACTTC CASSRDRSYEQYF
. . TRBJ2-1 TRBV18 TGTGCCAGCTCTCCTCGGGTCGACGATGAGCAGTTCTTC CASSPRVDDEQFF
TRBD2 . TRBJ2-3 TRBV13 TGTGCCAGCAGCCCCCGGACTAGCGGGGGGGCAGATACGCAGTATTTT CASSPRTSGGADTQYF
. . TRBJ2-2 TRBV5-1 TGCGCCAGCAGGTCAGGGATGTTCGCGAACACCGGGGAGCTGTTTTTT CASRSGMFANTGELFF
TRBD2 . TRBJ2-1 TRBV23-1 TGCGCCAGCAGTCTTCCTAGCGGGTTCCATGAGCAGTTCTTC CASSLPSGFHEQFF
. . TRBJ2-2 TRBV29-1 TGCAGCGTTGCCTGGGTGGACACCGGGGAGCTGTTTTTT CSVAWVDTGELFF
TRBD1 few TRBJ1-6 TRBV2 TGTGCCAGCACTTCTGACAGGGTGCTAGGTTCACCCCTCCACTTT CASTSDRVLGSPLHF
. few TRBJ2-7 TRBV30 TGTGCCTGGAGATCAGGGCTCGGAGGGGAGCAGTACTTC CAWRSGLGGEQYF
. few TRBJ1-1 TRBV7-2 TGTGCCAGCAGCCATAATAGGAACGAAGCTTTCTTT CASSHNRNEAFF
TRBD1 . TRBJ1-2 TRBV6-6 TGTGCCAGCAGTCCCGGACAGGGGAGCTATGGCTACACCTTC CASSPGQGSYGYTF
. . TRBJ1-2 TRBV6-6 TGTGCCAGCGGGGGAAACTATGGCTACACCTTC CASGGNYGYTF
. . TRBJ1-5 TRBV30 TGTGCCTGGAGCAGGGATAGCAATCAGCCCCAGCATTTT CAWSRDSNQPQHF
. . TRBJ2-3 TRBV19 TGTGCCAGTTCGGGGACGAACCACCCTAGCACAGATACGCAGTATTTT CASSGTNHPSTDTQYF
TRBD1 . TRBJ1-1 TRBV29-1 TGCAGCGTTGAACCGGGACAGGGATTGGTGAACACTGAAGCTTTCTTT CSVEPGQGLVNTEAFF